This TCR beta chain was sequenced for a study of shared clonotypes between healthy human individuals. Only Caucasian adults living in Nashville, Tennessee made up the donor group. Method: immunoSEQ multiplex PCR; TCRdb's copy keeps in-frame clones and lacks some. The table lists just over 2,000,000 clones, 95% of them singletons. The ends were cut back, 2 bases at V and 2 bases at J, with 9 bases in the middle. The CDR3 has 14 amino acids. Germline assignment: CDR1 MNHEY and CDR2 SVGAGI. Sequencing input: naive CD4+ T cells sorted from blood. The subset denotes: CD45RA+ positively selected. The chain couples TRBV6-5 to TRBJ1-2; D call uncertain. This clonotype originated in a man aged 18 to 30 in good health. In nucleotides, the CDR3 is TGTGCCAGCAGTTACGGTCTGCAGAACTATGGCTACACCTTC. The encoded protein is CASSYGLQNYGYTF.